Below are 26 T cell receptor beta chains sequenced from a single sample in a study of metastatic and nonmetastatic thyroid tumors. Patients underwent thyroid surgery, and none had received any treatment before it. TCRdb reprocessed the PCR reads using MiXCR. The table includes roughly 35,000 clones, roughly a sixth detected once. Source material: blood. These receptor sequences come from a female donor with papillary thyroid cancer or a benign thyroid nodule (not recorded which). Some clones in this sample may be carry-over from other donors' samples.

This clone was recorded at least ten times. The rearrangement links TRBV20-1 to TRBJ2-7; D not resolved. Trimming pared 3 bases from V and 4 bases from J, leaving 7 bases between. This CDR3 comprises 11 residues. Germline CDR1 DFQATT, CDR2 SNEGSKA (reference sequence). The CDR3 coding sequence is TGCAGTGCTAGTTACGGGTACGAGCAGTACTTC. Encoded protein: CSASYGYEQYF.

This clone was recorded a few times. The chain has TRBV20-1 and TRBJ2-7; 10 bases fit TRBD2. V was clipped by 5 bases and J by 2 bases; unmatched bases: 6. The CDR3 length is 14 residues. Germline lookup yields CDR1 DFQATT and CDR2 SNEGSKA (reference sequence). CDR3 residues: CSAQREGRPYEQYF. For the CDR3, the DNA is TGCAGTGCTCAGCGGGAGGGCCGCCCCTACGAGCAGTACTTC.

This clone was observed a few times. The chain employs TRBV6-1 and TRBJ2-7, with D perhaps matching TRBD1 (6 bases). CDR1 is MNHNS, CDR2 SASEGT, per germline. CDR3 length equals 12 residues. The CDR3 sequence is CTIRLVGGEQYF. The CDR3 DNA follows: TGTACCATCCGACTGGTAGGGGGCGAGCAGTACTTC.

This clone was counted ten times or more. The V gene is TRBV7-3, the J gene TRBJ2-3, with D tentatively TRBD2 (6 bases). CDR3 length: 14 amino acids. V dropped 1 base and J dropped 7 bases, with 12 bases sitting between them. The germline V gene has CDR1 SGHTA and CDR2 FQGTGA. CDR3 loop: CASSLNRDSNTQYF. The CDR3 DNA sequence: TGTGCCAGCAGCTTAAATAGGGACTCGAATACGCAGTATTTT.

This clone was detected only a few times. Possible read error: a much larger clone is one base away. The rearrangement joins TRBV29-1 to TRBJ1-1; no clear D gene. The V gene's germline CDR1 is SQVTM and CDR2 ANQGSEA. V lost 4 bases and J lost 6, with 9 bases in between. This CDR3 has 11 amino acids. CDR3 protein: CSVVIRSEAFF. CDR3 nucleotide sequence: TGCAGCGTTGTGATACGGTCTGAAGCTTTCTTT.

This chain connects TRBV4-1 to TRBJ2-5; perhaps D is TRBD1 or TRBD2 (5 bases each). This CDR3 is built from 18 residues. Germline V gives CDR1 MGHRA, CDR2 YSYEKL. V was clipped by 3 bases and J by 0 bases, with 20 bases between them. The CDR3 DNA follows: TGCGCCAGCAGCCATCGCTCATTTGGGGGAAAGTACCAAGAGACCCAGTACTTC. Its translation: CASSHRSFGGKYQETQYF.

This clone was detected ten times or more. This chain connects TRBV20-1 to TRBJ2-1; 14 bases match TRBD2. The junction had 4 bases not matched to a gene; V was cut back by 0 bases and J by 0 bases. In germline, CDR1 is DFQATT, CDR2 SNEGSKA (reference sequence). CDR3 length: 18 amino acids. The DNA of the CDR3 is TGCAGTGCTAGAGATGGGACTAGCGGGAGACCCTCCTACAATGAGCAGTTCTTC. It codes for CSARDGTSGRPSYNEQFF.

In this sample, this clone turned up a few times. The chain couples TRBV12-3 or TRBV12-4 to TRBJ2-3; 7 bases fit TRBD2. This CDR3 spans 14 amino acids. Germline trimming cut 6 bases from V and 5 bases from J; bases unmatched to any gene: 8. CDR3 DNA: TGTGCCAGCAGAAATGGCGGGAGAAAAGATACGCAGTATTTT. Translation: CASRNGGRKDTQYF.

This clone showed up many times. The chain carries TRBV2 and TRBJ2-7; D perhaps matches TRBD1 (5 bases). The germline V gene encodes CDR1 SNHLY and CDR2 FYNNEI. CDR3 length: 14 amino acids. V dropped 4 bases and J dropped 3 bases, with 13 bases sitting between them. The CDR3: CASSGQGASYEQYF. DNA of the CDR3: TGTGCCAGCAGTGGTCAGGGCGCTAGCTACGAGCAGTACTTC.

V is TRBV5-1 and J is TRBJ2-7; TRBD2 matches at 7 bases. J was trimmed by 2 bases and V by 4 bases; bases with no gene match: 6. The germline V gene encodes CDR1 SGHRS and CDR2 YFSETQ. The length of the CDR3 is 14 residues. CDR3 coding DNA: TGCGCCAGCAGCCTCTCGGGAGGTACCTACGAGCAGTACTTC. Translation: CASSLSGGTYEQYF.

The V call is TRBV11-1, the J call TRBJ1-4; 7 bases match TRBD1. Trimming at V came to 5 bases and at J to 2 bases, leaving 14 bases not matched to a gene. The germline gives CDR1 SGHAT, CDR2 FQDESV (reference sequence). This CDR3 contains 18 residues. The CDR3 region is CASSQGRQGFTTNEKLFF. CDR3 DNA sequence: TGTGCCAGCAGCCAGGGGCGACAGGGCTTCACGACTAATGAAAAACTGTTTTTT.

In this sample, this clone turned up many times. The V and J genes are TRBV14 and TRBJ1-3; D uncertain. The CDR3 runs to 15 residues. Per germline, CDR1 SGHDN and CDR2 FVKESK. Trimming took off 0 bases at V and 0 bases at J, with 6 bases between the two ends. Here the CDR3 reads CASSQELHSGNTIYF. The CDR3 DNA reads as TGTGCCAGCAGCCAAGAACTACACTCTGGAAACACCATATATTTT.

This clone was counted between two and nine times. The gene calls are TRBV6-1 and TRBJ1-6; D gene ambiguous. Germline CDR1 reads MNHNS; CDR2 reads SASEGT. The CDR3 loop spans 13 amino acids. Trimming took off 7 bases at V and 8 bases at J, with 12 bases between the two ends. CDR3 nucleotide sequence: TGTGCCAGCACAGATTCTTCGGATTCACCCCTCCACTTT. This codes for CASTDSSDSPLHF.

The rearrangement uses TRBV6-5 and TRBJ2-7; TRBD2 aligns across 9 bases. The CDR3 sequence is 17 residues long. The germline V gene encodes CDR1 MNHEY and CDR2 SVGAGI. With V trimmed by 2 bases and J by 3 bases, 11 bases remained unmatched. CDR3 sequence reads: CASSYTHGGGGIYEQYF. The CDR3 nucleotides read TGTGCCAGCAGTTACACCCATGGCGGGGGGGGGATCTACGAGCAGTACTTC.

The table lists this clone with a few counts. This chain joins TRBV10-1 and TRBJ2-7; no clear D gene. Germline CDR1 reads WNHNN; CDR2 reads SYGVQD (reference sequence). V was shortened by 4 bases and J by 4 bases, with 17 bases between the two germline ends. There are 15 residues in the CDR3. The CDR3 sequence: CASSGDGRSLYEQYF. The CDR3 bases are TGCGCCAGCAGTGGGGATGGACGGTCCCTGTACGAGCAGTACTTC.

This clone occurred a few times. Compared with germline, one end of the junction differs, possibly owing to a read error. This CDR3 reads CASIQGGYEQYF. The CDR3 bases are TGTGCCAGCATCCAAGGTGGGTACGAGCAGTACTTC. This sequence joins TRBV14 and TRBJ2-7; D is unresolved. This CDR3 has 12 residues. Germline V lookup: CDR1 SGHDN, CDR2 FVKESK.

This clone has ten or more counts. The chain is built from TRBV11-2 and TRBJ1-1; D remains unclear. Germline lookup yields CDR1 SGHAT and CDR2 FQNNGV. The V end was cut by 0 bases, the J end by 1 base, with 12 bases between. CDR3 size: 16 residues. The CDR3 DNA sequence: TGTGCCAGCAGCTTAGATAGGGCAGGCTGGAACACTGAAGCTTTCTTT. Translated, it gives CASSLDRAGWNTEAFF.

This clone appeared many times. The chain is built from TRBV10-3 and TRBJ2-5; D perhaps matches TRBD1 (6 bases). V lost 3 bases and J 4 bases, leaving 30 bases between the germline ends. Germline V gene lookup returns CDR1 ENHRY and CDR2 SYGVKD. CDR3 length: 20 amino acids. The CDR3 region has the DNA TGTGCCATCAGTGATGCGGTGACGACAGGCGGATCTTATCTGGGAGAGACCCAGTACTTC. Encoded protein: CAISDAVTTGGSYLGETQYF.

About this clone: The junction departs from the called germline gene at one end, perhaps through a read error. V usage is TRBV6-1 and J usage is TRBJ1-5; no clear D. Per germline, CDR1 MNHNS and CDR2 SASEGT. The CDR3 is 13 residues long. The CDR3 loop is CATTGVFCQPQHF. The CDR3 DNA follows: TGTGCCACAACCGGGGTTTTTTGTCAGCCACAGCATTTT.

This clone came up many times. The rearrangement links TRBV6-6 to TRBJ2-3; 10 bases are shared with TRBD2. J was trimmed by 2 bases and V by 6 bases; bases with no gene match: 11. The CDR3 is made up of 17 amino acids. Per germline, CDR1 MNHNY and CDR2 SVGAGI (reference sequence). CDR3 sequence reads: CASSAPTAGGPTDTQYF. The CDR3 DNA reads as TGTGCCAGCAGCGCTCCCACAGCGGGAGGGCCCACAGATACGCAGTATTTT.

This clone was detected many times. The chain couples TRBV9 to TRBJ2-7; D is possibly TRBD2 (6 bases). The V gene lost 0 bases and the J gene lost 6 bases, with 13 bases spanning the gap. The CDR3 runs to 14 residues. Germline V lookup: CDR1 SGDLS, CDR2 YYNGEE. In DNA form, the CDR3 reads TGTGCCAGCAGCGTAGGCGGGGTGGTGAGCGAGCAGTACTTC. This encodes CASSVGGVVSEQYF.

This clone was seen ten or more times. This chain joins TRBV9 and TRBJ2-1; TRBD2 matches 9 bases. Looked up from germline, CDR1 is SGDLS and CDR2 is YYNGEE. The J segment lost 8 bases and the V segment lost 0 bases, leaving 6 bases of the junction unmatched. The CDR3 contains 15 residues. CDR3 DNA: TGTGCCAGCAGCGTAGGTGCGGGAGGGCCTCATGAGCAGTTCTTC. Its translation: CASSVGAGGPHEQFF.

V gene TRBV9 combines with J gene TRBJ2-1; possibly TRBD1 or TRBD2 for D (5 bases each). The CDR3 length is 16 residues. CDR1 and CDR2 (germline): SGDLS, YYNGEE. The V gene lost 3 bases and the J gene lost 7 bases, with 20 bases spanning the gap. The CDR3 region has the DNA TGTGCCAGCAGCGCCTCCGTGACTATCGGGGCGAATGAGCAGTTCTTC. Translation: CASSASVTIGANEQFF.

The chain is built from TRBV6-2 or TRBV6-3 and TRBJ2-1; D remains unclear. CDR1 and CDR2 from the germline V gene are MNHEY and SVGEGT. Trimming left V 3 bases short and J 8 bases short, with 5 bases between. The CDR3 runs to 11 residues. CDR3 DNA sequence: TGTGCCAGCAGTTATTGGGATGAGCAGTTCTTC. It codes for CASSYWDEQFF.

This clone was recorded many times. The V gene is TRBV7-3, the J gene TRBJ2-2, with TRBD2 matching 12 bases. Germline loops: CDR1 SGHTA, CDR2 FQGTGA. J was trimmed by 8 bases and V by 5 bases; bases with no gene match: 9. CDR3 length: 16 residues. The CDR3 loop is CASSRSTSGSGGELFF. In DNA form, the CDR3 reads TGTGCCAGCAGCCGTTCGACTAGCGGGAGCGGTGGGGAGCTGTTTTTT.

This clone was seen repeatedly, ten times or more. The chain's CDR3 is CASTGDRYGYTF. The CDR3 DNA is TGTGCCAGTACAGGGGACCGCTATGGCTACACCTTC. This rearrangement joins TRBV7-9 to TRBJ1-2; 7 positions agree with TRBD1. V trimming: 9 bases; J trimming: 4 bases; junction bases outside the gene matches: 5. This CDR3 region has 12 residues. CDR1 is SEHNR and CDR2 is FQNEAQ in the germline V gene (reference sequence).